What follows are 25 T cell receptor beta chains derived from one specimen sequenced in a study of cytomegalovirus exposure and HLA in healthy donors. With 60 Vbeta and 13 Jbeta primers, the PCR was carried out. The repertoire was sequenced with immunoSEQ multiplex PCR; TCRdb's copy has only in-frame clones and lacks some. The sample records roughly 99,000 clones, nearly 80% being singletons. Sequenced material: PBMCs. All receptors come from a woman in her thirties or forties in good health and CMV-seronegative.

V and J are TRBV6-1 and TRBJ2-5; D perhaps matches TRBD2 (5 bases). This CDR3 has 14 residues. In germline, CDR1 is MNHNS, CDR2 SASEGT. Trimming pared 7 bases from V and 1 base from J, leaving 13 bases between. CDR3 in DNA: TGTGCCAGCACCAGCGGAACCTCCCAAGAGACCCAGTACTTC. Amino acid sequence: CASTSGTSQETQYF.

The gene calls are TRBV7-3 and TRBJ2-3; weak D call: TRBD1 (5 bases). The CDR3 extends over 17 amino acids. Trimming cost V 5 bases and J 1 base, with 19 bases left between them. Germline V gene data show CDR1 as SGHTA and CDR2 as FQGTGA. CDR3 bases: TGTGCCAGCAGCCTCACTGGGGCGGCGTTCGGCACAGATACGCAGTATTTT. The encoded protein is CASSLTGAAFGTDTQYF.

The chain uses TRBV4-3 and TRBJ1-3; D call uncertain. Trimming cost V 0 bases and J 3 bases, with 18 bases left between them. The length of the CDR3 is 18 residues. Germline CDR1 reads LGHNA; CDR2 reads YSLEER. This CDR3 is CASSQDLPAGLGGNTIYF. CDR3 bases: TGCGCCAGCAGCCAAGACCTACCGGCGGGTCTTGGTGGAAACACCATATATTTT.

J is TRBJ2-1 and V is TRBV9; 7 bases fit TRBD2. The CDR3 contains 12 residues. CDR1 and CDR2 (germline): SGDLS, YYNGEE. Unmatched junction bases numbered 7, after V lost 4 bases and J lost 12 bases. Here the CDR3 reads CASSFETSRQFF. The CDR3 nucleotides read TGTGCCAGCAGCTTCGAGACTAGCCGGCAGTTCTTC.

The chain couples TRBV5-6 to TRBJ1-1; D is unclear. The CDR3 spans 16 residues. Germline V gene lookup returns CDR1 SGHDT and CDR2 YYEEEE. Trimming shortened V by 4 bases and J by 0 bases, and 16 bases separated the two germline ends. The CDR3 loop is CASSRRMVGMNTEAFF. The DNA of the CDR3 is TGTGCCAGCAGCCGTCGAATGGTCGGGATGAACACTGAAGCTTTCTTT.

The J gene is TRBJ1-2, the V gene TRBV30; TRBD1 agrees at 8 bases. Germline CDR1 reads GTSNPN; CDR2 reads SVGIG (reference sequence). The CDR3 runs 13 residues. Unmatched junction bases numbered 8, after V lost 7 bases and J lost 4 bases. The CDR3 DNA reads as TGTGCCTCCGGACAGGGTCAGGGCTATGGCTACACCTTC. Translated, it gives CASGQGQGYGYTF.

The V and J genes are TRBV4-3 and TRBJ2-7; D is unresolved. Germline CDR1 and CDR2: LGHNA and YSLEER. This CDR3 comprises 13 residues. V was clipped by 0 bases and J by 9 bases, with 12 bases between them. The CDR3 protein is CASSQDLGALQYF. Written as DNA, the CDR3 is TGCGCCAGCAGCCAAGATCTCGGAGCACTGCAGTACTTC.

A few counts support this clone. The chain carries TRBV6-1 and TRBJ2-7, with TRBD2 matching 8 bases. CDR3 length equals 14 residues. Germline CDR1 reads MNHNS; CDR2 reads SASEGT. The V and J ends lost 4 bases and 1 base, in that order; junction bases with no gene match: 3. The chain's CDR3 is CASSVGTSSYEQYF. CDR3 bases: TGTGCCAGCAGTGTCGGGACTAGTTCCTACGAGCAGTACTTC.

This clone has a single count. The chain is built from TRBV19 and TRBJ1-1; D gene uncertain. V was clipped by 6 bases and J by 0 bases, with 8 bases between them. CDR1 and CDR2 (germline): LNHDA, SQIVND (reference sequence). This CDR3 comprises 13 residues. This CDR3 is CASRDSMNTEAFF. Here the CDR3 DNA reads TGTGCCAGTAGGGACTCAATGAACACTGAAGCTTTCTTT.

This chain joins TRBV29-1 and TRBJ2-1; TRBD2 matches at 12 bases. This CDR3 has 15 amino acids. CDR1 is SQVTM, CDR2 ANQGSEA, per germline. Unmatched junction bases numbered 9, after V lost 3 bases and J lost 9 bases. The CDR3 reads CSVEWLAGGRGEQFF. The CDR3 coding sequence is TGCAGCGTTGAGTGGCTAGCGGGGGGGCGGGGTGAGCAGTTCTTC.

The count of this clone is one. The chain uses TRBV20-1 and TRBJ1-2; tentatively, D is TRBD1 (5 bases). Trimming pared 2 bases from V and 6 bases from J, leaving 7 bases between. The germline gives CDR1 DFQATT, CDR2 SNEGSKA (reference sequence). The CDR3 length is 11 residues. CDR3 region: CSARLGDGYTF. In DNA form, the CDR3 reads TGCAGTGCTAGACTAGGGGATGGCTACACCTTC.

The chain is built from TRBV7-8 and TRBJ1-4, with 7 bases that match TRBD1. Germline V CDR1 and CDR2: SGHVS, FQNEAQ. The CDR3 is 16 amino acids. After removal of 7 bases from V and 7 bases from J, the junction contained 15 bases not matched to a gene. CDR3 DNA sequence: TGTGCCAGCAAGATGCGACAGGGACAATTTATTGAAAAACTGTTTTTT. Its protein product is CASKMRQGQFIEKLFF.

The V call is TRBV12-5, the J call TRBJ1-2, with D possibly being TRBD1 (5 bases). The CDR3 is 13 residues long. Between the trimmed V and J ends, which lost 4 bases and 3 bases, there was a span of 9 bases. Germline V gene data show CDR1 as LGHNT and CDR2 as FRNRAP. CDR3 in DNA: TGTGCTAGTGGTTCTCGGGGGTACTATGGCTACACCTTC. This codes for CASGSRGYYGYTF.

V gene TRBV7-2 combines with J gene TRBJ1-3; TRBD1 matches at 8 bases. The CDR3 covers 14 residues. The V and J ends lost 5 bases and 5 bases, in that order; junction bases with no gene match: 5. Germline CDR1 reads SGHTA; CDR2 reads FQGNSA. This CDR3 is CASSPRQGRNTIYF. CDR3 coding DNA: TGTGCCAGCAGCCCCAGACAGGGGAGAAACACCATATATTTT.

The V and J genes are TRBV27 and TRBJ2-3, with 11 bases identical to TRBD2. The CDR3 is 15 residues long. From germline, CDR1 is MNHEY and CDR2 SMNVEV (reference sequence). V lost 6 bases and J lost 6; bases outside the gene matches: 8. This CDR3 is CASRDLAGGGDTQYF. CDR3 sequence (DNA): TGTGCCAGCAGAGATCTAGCGGGGGGTGGTGATACGCAGTATTTT.

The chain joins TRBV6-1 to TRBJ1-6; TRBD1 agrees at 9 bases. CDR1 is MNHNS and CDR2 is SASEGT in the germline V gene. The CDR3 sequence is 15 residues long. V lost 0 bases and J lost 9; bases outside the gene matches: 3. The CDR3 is CASSEARTGASPLHF. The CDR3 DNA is TGTGCCAGCAGTGAAGCGAGGACAGGGGCTTCACCCCTCCACTTT.

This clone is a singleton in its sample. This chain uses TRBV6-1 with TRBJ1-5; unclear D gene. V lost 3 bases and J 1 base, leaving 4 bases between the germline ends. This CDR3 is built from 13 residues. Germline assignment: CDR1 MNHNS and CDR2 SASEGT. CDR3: CASSEASNQPQHF. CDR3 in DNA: TGTGCCAGCAGTGAGGCCAGCAATCAGCCCCAGCATTTT.

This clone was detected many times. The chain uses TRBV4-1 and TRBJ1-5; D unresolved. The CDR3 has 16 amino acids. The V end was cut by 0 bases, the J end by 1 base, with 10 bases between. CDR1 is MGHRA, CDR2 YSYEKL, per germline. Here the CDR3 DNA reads TGCGCCAGCAGCCAAGATGTCGGAGCAAGCAATCAGCCCCAGCATTTT. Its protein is CASSQDVGASNQPQHF.

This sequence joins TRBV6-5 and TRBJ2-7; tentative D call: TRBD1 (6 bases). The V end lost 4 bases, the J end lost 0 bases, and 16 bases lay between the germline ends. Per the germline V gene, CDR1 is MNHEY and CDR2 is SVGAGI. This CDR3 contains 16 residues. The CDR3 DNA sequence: TGTGCCAGCAGTTTAGACAGGTCTCGACCCTCCTACGAGCAGTACTTC. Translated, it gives CASSLDRSRPSYEQYF.

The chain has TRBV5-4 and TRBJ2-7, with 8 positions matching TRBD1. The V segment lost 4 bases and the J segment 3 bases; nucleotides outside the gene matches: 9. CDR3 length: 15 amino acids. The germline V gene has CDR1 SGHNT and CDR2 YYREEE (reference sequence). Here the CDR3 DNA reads TGTGCCAGCAGCCCTCGGGCAGGGGGCATCTACGAGCAGTACTTC. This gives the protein CASSPRAGGIYEQYF.

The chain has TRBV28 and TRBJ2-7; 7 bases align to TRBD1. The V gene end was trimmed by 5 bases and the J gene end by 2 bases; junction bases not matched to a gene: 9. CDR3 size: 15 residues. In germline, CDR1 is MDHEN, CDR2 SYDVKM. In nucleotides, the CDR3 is TGTGCCAGCAGTCCGCCGACAGGGTTCCCCTACGAGCAGTACTTC. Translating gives CASSPPTGFPYEQYF.

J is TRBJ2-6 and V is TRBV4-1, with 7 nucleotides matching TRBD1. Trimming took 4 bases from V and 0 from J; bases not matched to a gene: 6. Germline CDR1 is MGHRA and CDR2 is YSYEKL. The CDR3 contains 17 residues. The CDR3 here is CASSPGQIYSGANVLTF. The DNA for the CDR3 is TGCGCCAGCAGCCCGGGACAGATCTACTCTGGGGCCAACGTCCTGACTTTC.

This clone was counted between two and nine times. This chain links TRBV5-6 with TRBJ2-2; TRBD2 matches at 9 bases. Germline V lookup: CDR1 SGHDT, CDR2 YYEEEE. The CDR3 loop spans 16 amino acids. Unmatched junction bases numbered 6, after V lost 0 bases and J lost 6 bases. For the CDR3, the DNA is TGTGCCAGCAGCTTGGTGGCGGGGGGGCCTCCCGGGGAGCTGTTTTTT. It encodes CASSLVAGGPPGELFF.

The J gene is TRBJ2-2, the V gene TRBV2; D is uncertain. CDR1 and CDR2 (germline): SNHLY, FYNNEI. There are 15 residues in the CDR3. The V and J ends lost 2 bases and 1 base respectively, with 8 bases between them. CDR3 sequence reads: CASSESAGNTGELFF. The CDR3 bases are TGTGCCAGCAGTGAATCAGCAGGGAACACCGGGGAGCTGTTTTTT.

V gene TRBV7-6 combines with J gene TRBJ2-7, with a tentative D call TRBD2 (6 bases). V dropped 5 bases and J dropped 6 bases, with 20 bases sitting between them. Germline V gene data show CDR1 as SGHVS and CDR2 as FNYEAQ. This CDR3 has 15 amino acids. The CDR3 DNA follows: TGTGCCAGCAGCGAACGTAGTGGAGGGGCTGGCGAGCAGTACTTC. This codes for CASSERSGGAGEQYF.